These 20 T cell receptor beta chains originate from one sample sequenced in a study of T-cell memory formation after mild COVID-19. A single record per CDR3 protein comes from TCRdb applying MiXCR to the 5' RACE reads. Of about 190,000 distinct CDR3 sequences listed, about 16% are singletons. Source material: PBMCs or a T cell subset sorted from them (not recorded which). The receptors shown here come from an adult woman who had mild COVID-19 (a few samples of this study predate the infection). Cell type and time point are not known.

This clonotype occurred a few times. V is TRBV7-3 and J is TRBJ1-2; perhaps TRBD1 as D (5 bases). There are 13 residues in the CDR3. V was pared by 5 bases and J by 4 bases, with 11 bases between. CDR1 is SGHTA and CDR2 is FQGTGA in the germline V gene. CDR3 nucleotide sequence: TGTGCCAGCAGCCCCTCGACAGCCTATGGCTACACCTTC. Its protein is CASSPSTAYGYTF.

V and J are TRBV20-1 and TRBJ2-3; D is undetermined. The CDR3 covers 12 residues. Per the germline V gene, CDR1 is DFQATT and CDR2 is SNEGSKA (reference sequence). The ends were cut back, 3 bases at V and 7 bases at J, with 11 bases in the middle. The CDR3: CSARTVVNTQYF. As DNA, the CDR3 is TGCAGTGCTAGGACCGTAGTTAATACGCAGTATTTT.

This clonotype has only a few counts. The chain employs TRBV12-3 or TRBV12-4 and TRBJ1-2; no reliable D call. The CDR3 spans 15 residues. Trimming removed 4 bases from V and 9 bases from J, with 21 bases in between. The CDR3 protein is CASSWETSNYVSYTF. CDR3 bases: TGTGCCAGCAGTTGGGAGACTTCCAACTATGTGAGCTACACCTTC.

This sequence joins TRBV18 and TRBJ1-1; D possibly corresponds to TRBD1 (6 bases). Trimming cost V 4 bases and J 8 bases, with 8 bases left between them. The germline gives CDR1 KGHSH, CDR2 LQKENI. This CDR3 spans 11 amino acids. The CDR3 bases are TGTGCCAGCTCACGCGGACAGGAAGCTTTCTTT. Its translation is CASSRGQEAFF.

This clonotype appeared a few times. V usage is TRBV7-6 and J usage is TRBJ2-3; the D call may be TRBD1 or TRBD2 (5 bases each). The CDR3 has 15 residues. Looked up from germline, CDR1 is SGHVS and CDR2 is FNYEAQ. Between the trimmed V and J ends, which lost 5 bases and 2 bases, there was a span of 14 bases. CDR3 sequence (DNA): TGTGCCAGCAGCCGCACCGTAGGGACCACAGATACGCAGTATTTT. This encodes CASSRTVGTTDTQYF.

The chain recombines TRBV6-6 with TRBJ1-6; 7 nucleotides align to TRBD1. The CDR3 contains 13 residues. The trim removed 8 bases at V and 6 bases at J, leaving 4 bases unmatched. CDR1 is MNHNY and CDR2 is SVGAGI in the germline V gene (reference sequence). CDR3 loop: CASSTGPNSPLHF. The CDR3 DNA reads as TGTGCCAGCTCGACAGGGCCTAATTCACCCCTCCACTTT.

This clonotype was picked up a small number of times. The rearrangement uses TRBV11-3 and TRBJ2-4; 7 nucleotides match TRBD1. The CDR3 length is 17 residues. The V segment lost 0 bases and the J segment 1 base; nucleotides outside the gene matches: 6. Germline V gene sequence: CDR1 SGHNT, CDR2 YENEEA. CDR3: CASSLEGGIGAKNIQYF. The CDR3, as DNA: TGTGCCAGCAGCTTAGAAGGGGGCATTGGGGCCAAAAACATTCAGTACTTC.

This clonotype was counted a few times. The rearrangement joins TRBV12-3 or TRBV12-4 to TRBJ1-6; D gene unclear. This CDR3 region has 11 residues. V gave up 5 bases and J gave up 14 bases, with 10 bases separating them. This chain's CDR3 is CASSPGGALHF. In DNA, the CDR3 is TGTGCCAGCAGTCCCGGCGGGGCCCTCCACTTT.

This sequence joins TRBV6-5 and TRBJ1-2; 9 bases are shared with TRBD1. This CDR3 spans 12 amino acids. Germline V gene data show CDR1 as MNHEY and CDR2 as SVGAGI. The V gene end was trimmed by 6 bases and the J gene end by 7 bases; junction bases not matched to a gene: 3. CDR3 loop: CASRGQGGGYTF. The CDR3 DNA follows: TGTGCCAGCAGGGGACAGGGCGGTGGCTACACCTTC.

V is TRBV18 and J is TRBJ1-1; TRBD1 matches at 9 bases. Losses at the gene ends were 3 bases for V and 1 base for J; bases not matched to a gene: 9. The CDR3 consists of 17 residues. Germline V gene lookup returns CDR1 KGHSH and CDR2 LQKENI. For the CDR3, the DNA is TGTGCCAGCTCACCCGGGACAGGGAGCCCCCAGAACACTGAAGCTTTCTTT. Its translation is CASSPGTGSPQNTEAFF.

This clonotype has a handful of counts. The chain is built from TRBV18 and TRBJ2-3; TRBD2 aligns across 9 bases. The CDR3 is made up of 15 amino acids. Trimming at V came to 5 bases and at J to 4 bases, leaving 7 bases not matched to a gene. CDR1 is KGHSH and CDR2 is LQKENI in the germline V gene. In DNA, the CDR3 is TGTGCCAGCTCATCGGCGGGGGGGCGAGCAGATACGCAGTATTTT. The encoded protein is CASSSAGGRADTQYF.

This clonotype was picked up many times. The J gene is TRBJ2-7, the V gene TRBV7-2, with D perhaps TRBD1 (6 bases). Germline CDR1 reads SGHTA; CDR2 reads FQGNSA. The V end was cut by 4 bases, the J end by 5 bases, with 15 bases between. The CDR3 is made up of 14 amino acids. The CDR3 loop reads CASSYYLRGDEQYF. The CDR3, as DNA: TGTGCCAGCAGCTACTACCTCAGGGGAGACGAGCAGTACTTC.

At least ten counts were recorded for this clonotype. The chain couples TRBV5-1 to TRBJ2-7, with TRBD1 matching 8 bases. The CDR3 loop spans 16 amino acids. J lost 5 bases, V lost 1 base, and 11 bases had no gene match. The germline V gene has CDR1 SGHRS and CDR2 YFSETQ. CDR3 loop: CASSLMTRGRYNEQYF. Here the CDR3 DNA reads TGCGCCAGCAGCTTGATGACCAGGGGGCGTTATAACGAGCAGTACTTC.

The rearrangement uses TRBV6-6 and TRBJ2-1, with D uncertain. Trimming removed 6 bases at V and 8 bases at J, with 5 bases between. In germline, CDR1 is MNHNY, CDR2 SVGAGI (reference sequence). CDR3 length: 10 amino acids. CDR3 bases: TGTGCCAGCAGGTACGATGAGCAGTTCTTC. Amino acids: CASRYDEQFF.

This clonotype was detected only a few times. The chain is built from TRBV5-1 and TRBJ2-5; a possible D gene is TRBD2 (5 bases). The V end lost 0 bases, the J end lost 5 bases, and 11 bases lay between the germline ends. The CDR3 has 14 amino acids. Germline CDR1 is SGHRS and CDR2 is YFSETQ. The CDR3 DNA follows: TGCGCCAGCAGCTTGGAGGCTAGCATGGAGACCCAGTACTTC. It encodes CASSLEASMETQYF.

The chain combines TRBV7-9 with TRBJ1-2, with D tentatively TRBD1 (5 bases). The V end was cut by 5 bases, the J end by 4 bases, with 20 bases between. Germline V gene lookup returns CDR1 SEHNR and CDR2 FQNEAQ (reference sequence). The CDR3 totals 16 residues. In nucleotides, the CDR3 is TGTGCCAGCAGCCCCCTGGCGGGAGAAAGGGGCTATGGCTACACCTTC. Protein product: CASSPLAGERGYGYTF. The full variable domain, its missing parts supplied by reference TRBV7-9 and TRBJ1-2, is DTGVSQNPRHKITKRGQNVTFRCDPISEHNRLYWYRQTLGQGPEFLTYFQNEAQLEKSRLLSDRFSAERPKGSFSTLEIQRTEQGDSAMYLCASSPLAGERGYGYTFGSGTRLTVV.

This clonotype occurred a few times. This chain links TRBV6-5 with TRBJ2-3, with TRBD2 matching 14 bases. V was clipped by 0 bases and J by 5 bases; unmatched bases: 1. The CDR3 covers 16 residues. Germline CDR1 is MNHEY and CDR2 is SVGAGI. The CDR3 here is CASSYSTSGRGDTQYF. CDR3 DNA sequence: TGTGCCAGCAGTTACTCGACTAGCGGGAGGGGAGATACGCAGTATTTT.

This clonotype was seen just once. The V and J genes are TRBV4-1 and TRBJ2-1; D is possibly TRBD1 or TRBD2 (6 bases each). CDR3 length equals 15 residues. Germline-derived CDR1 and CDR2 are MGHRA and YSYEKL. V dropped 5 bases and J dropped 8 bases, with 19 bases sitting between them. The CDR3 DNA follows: TGCGCCAGCAGCAAGGGGGGTGGTCAAGTCTATGAGCAGTTCTTC. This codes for CASSKGGGQVYEQFF.

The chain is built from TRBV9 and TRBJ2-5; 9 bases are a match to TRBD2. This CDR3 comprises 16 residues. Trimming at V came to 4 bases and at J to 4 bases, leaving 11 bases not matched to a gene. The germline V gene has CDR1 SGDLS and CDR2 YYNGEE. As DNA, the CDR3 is TGTGCCAGCAGCCCAGGGGGTAGCGGGGGTGGAGAGACCCAGTACTTC. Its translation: CASSPGGSGGGETQYF.

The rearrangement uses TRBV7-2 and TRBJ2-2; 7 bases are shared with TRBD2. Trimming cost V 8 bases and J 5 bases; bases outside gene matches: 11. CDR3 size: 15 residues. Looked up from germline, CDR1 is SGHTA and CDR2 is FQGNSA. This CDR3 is CASHQLGGRTGELFF. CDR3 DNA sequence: TGTGCCAGCCATCAACTGGGGGGGAGGACCGGGGAGCTGTTTTTT.